These 32 T cell receptor beta chains originate from one sample sequenced in a study of cytomegalovirus exposure and HLA in healthy donors. Amplification used 60 Vbeta primers and 13 Jbeta primers. Produced via immunoSEQ multiplex PCR; TCRdb's table is partial and in-frame only. This sample contains tens of thousands of clones. The sequenced sample consisted of PBMCs. The receptor set was obtained from a young woman in good health and CMV-seropositive.

The chain carries TRBV6-1 and TRBJ1-3; D is unresolved. The V and J ends lost 0 bases and 1 base respectively, with 7 bases between them. Germline CDR1 and CDR2: MNHNS and SASEGT. The CDR3 has 15 amino acids. CDR3 DNA: TGTGCCAGCAGTGAAGCGGGCGTTTCTGGAAACACCATATATTTT. Translated: CASSEAGVSGNTIYF.

The V and J genes are TRBV9 and TRBJ1-5; 7 positions agree with TRBD1. Germline V gene lookup returns CDR1 SGDLS and CDR2 YYNGEE. The CDR3 is 15 amino acids. The V and J ends lost 0 bases and 7 bases, in that order; junction bases with no gene match: 7. The DNA of the CDR3 is TGTGCCAGCAGCGTAGGGACAGGTCTTTACCAGCCCCAGCATTTT. Its protein is CASSVGTGLYQPQHF.

V gene TRBV30 combines with J gene TRBJ2-5; 10 bases align to TRBD1. Germline values: CDR1 GTSNPN, CDR2 SVGIG (reference sequence). Trimming removed 8 bases from V and 1 base from J; junction bases left unmatched: 10. The CDR3 contains 15 residues. In nucleotides, the CDR3 is TGTGCCGGGGCTCGGGACAGGGGATCCCAAGAGACCCAGTACTTC. It encodes CAGARDRGSQETQYF.

The V and J genes are TRBV29-1 and TRBJ2-3; no clear D. V was cut by 7 bases and J by 3 bases, with 20 bases left in between. The CDR3 is 15 amino acids. CDR1 SQVTM and CDR2 ANQGSEA come from the germline V gene. The CDR3 bases are TGCAGCGCCGACGATCAAGCCCCCGGGACAGATACGCAGTATTTT. Its protein is CSADDQAPGTDTQYF.

CDR3 in amino acids: CASSMGQYQETQYF. CDR3 in DNA: TGTGCCAGCAGCATGGGACAGTACCAAGAGACCCAGTACTTC. This chain uses TRBV5-6 with TRBJ2-5, with 7 bases that match TRBD1. Trimming cost V 4 bases and J 0 bases; bases outside gene matches: 3. Germline V gene sequence: CDR1 SGHDT, CDR2 YYEEEE. The CDR3 contains 14 residues. Full variable domain (rest looked up from reference TRBV5-6 and TRBJ2-5): DAGVTQSPTHLIKTRGQQVTLRCSPKSGHDTVSWYQQALGQGPQFIFQYYEEEERQRGNFPDRFSGHQFPNYSSELNVNALLLGDSALYLCASSMGQYQETQYFGPGTRLLVL.

This sequence joins TRBV28 and TRBJ2-7, with D possibly TRBD2 on 5 matching bases. This CDR3 region has 11 residues. V was pared by 9 bases and J by 3 bases, with 9 bases between. Germline CDR1 is MDHEN and CDR2 is SYDVKM. The CDR3 loop is CASRGFYEQYF. The CDR3 DNA reads as TGTGCCAGTCGGGGTTTCTACGAGCAGTACTTC.

This chain joins TRBV30 and TRBJ1-4; D unresolved. Between the trimmed V and J ends, which lost 2 bases and 5 bases, there was a span of 3 bases. The CDR3 is 11 amino acids. Germline values: CDR1 GTSNPN, CDR2 SVGIG (reference sequence). CDR3 bases: TGTGCCTGGAGTTCAAATGAAAAACTGTTTTTT. Its protein is CAWSSNEKLFF. Filled out from reference TRBV30 and TRBJ1-4, the complete variable domain reads SQTIHQWPATLVQPVGSPLSLECTVEGTSNPNLYWYRQAAGRGLQLLFYSVGIGQISSEVPQNLSASRPQDRQFILSSKKLLLSDSGFYLCAWSSNEKLFFGSGTQLSVL.

The chain employs TRBV28 and TRBJ1-2; possibly TRBD1 for D (6 bases). The CDR3 is 13 amino acids. Germline assignment: CDR1 MDHEN and CDR2 SYDVKM. V was shortened by 5 bases and J by 4 bases, with 11 bases between the two germline ends. Here the CDR3 reads CASSKDRVYGYTF. The CDR3 nucleotides are TGTGCCAGCAGTAAGGACAGAGTCTATGGCTACACCTTC.

The chain recombines TRBV18 with TRBJ2-5, with a weak D call TRBD1 (6 bases). The CDR3 sequence is 14 residues long. CDR1 KGHSH and CDR2 LQKENI come from the germline V gene. Trimming removed 2 bases at V and 4 bases at J, with 11 bases between. The CDR3 region is CASSPAAGAETQYF. In DNA, the CDR3 is TGTGCCAGCTCACCAGCGGCAGGGGCAGAGACCCAGTACTTC. The full variable domain, in which reference TRBV18 and TRBJ2-5 provide the parts outside the CDR3, is NAGVMQNPRHLVRRRGQEARLRCSPMKGHSHVYWYRQLPEEGLKFMVYLQKENIIDESGMPKERFSAEFPKEGPSILRIQQVVRGDSAAYFCASSPAAGAETQYFGPGTRLLVL.

V usage is TRBV29-1 and J usage is TRBJ1-2, with a tentative D call TRBD1 (6 bases). Trimming took off 6 bases at V and 6 bases at J, with 17 bases between the two ends. CDR3 length: 13 residues. Germline V gene sequence: CDR1 SQVTM, CDR2 ANQGSEA. This CDR3 reads CSVQIQGVDGYTF. The DNA of the CDR3 is TGCAGCGTACAAATACAGGGAGTCGATGGCTACACCTTC.

The chain carries TRBV5-1 and TRBJ2-6; D perhaps matches TRBD2 (5 bases). The CDR3 has 14 residues. The V gene's germline CDR1 is SGHRS and CDR2 YFSETQ. V was pared by 5 bases and J by 0 bases, with 6 bases between. The CDR3 here is CASREGSGANVLTF. The CDR3 DNA reads as TGCGCCAGCAGAGAGGGCTCTGGGGCCAACGTCCTGACTTTC. Full variable domain (outside the CDR3, taken from reference TRBV5-1 and TRBJ2-6): KAGVTQTPRYLIKTRGQQVTLSCSPISGHRSVSWYQQTPGQGLQFLFEYFSETQRNKGNFPGRFSGRQFSNSRSEMNVSTLELGDSALYLCASREGSGANVLTFGAGSRLTVL.

This chain links TRBV5-5 with TRBJ2-7, with D tentatively TRBD2 (5 bases). Trimming took 2 bases from V and 4 from J, leaving 16 bases between them. Germline V CDR1 and CDR2: SGHKS, YYEKEE (reference sequence). This CDR3 comprises 15 residues. The chain's CDR3 is CASSLSGTYVYEQYF. Here the CDR3 DNA reads TGTGCCAGCAGCTTAAGCGGTACTTATGTTTACGAGCAGTACTTC. Full variable domain (remainder filled in from reference TRBV5-5 and TRBJ2-7): DAGVTQSPTHLIKTRGQQVTLRCSPISGHKSVSWYQQVLGQGPQFIFQYYEKEERGRGNFPDRFSARQFPNYSSELNVNALLLGDSALYLCASSLSGTYVYEQYFGPGTRLTVT.

The chain couples TRBV28 to TRBJ1-2; D is unclear. The CDR3 sequence is 13 residues long. V dropped 3 bases and J dropped 4 bases, with 9 bases sitting between them. Germline assignment: CDR1 MDHEN and CDR2 SYDVKM. The CDR3 region has the DNA TGTGCCAGCAGTTTTGAGGGTGGCTATGGCTACACCTTC. This translates into CASSFEGGYGYTF.

The J gene is TRBJ2-7, the V gene TRBV7-6; 7 bases fit TRBD1. Germline V CDR1 and CDR2: SGHVS, FNYEAQ. The V and J ends lost 1 base and 4 bases, in that order; junction bases with no gene match: 7. This CDR3 has 15 residues. CDR3 nucleotides: TGTGCCAGCAGCTTAGGAGAGACAGGGAAATACGAGCAGTACTTC. It is translated as CASSLGETGKYEQYF.

V is TRBV18 and J is TRBJ2-7; D is perhaps TRBD1 (6 bases). Germline CDR1 and CDR2: KGHSH and LQKENI. The CDR3 runs to 15 residues. Trimming pared 3 bases from V and 5 bases from J, leaving 17 bases between. The CDR3 DNA is TGTGCCAGCTCACCCGACGGCTACAGGGCCCACGAGCAGTACTTC. It encodes CASSPDGYRAHEQYF.

The chain uses TRBV6-1 and TRBJ2-3; maybe TRBD2 (5 bases). The ends were cut back, 2 bases at V and 1 base at J, with 13 bases in the middle. Germline assignment: CDR1 MNHNS and CDR2 SASEGT. The CDR3 is 16 residues long. CDR3 residues: CASSEQDLAGTDTQYF. CDR3 coding DNA: TGTGCCAGCAGTGAACAGGACTTAGCCGGCACAGATACGCAGTATTTT.

The chain links TRBV7-9 to TRBJ1-2; D is ambiguous. This CDR3 is built from 14 residues. CDR1 is SEHNR and CDR2 is FQNEAQ in the germline V gene (reference sequence). Trimming took off 5 bases at V and 0 bases at J, with 10 bases between the two ends. The CDR3 is CASSHPGSNYGYTF. The CDR3 DNA is TGTGCCAGCAGCCATCCGGGATCTAACTATGGCTACACCTTC.

This chain's CDR3 is CASSVGVGVADTQYF. The CDR3 DNA follows: TGTGCCAGCAGCGTAGGGGTGGGAGTGGCAGATACGCAGTATTTT. The chain links TRBV9 to TRBJ2-3, with a possible D match to TRBD2 (5 bases). CDR1 is SGDLS and CDR2 is YYNGEE in the germline V gene. Trimming stripped 0 bases from V and 4 bases from J, with 12 bases between. The CDR3 is 15 residues long.

The chain joins TRBV7-9 to TRBJ1-4, with TRBD1 identical over 10 bases. The CDR3 is made up of 16 amino acids. After removal of 6 bases from V and 3 bases from J, the junction contained 7 bases not matched to a gene. Germline-derived CDR1 and CDR2 are SEHNR and FQNEAQ (reference sequence). The CDR3: CASRGQGPFPNEKLFF. The CDR3 region has the DNA TGTGCCAGCAGGGGACAGGGGCCCTTTCCTAATGAAAAACTGTTTTTT.

This chain joins TRBV7-2 and TRBJ2-5; 10 positions match TRBD2. The CDR3 contains 17 residues. V was pared by 2 bases and J by 1 base, with 7 bases of the junction left unmatched. Germline loops: CDR1 SGHTA, CDR2 FQGNSA. The CDR3 spells CASSLYGTSDFQETQYF. The CDR3 DNA reads as TGTGCCAGCAGCTTATACGGGACTAGCGACTTCCAAGAGACCCAGTACTTC.

The rearrangement joins TRBV29-1 to TRBJ1-4; D call uncertain. Per germline, CDR1 SQVTM and CDR2 ANQGSEA. The V gene lost 6 bases and the J gene lost 0 bases, with 8 bases spanning the gap. CDR3 length: 13 residues. CDR3 in amino acids: CSVGVSTNEKLFF. CDR3 DNA sequence: TGCAGCGTCGGGGTCTCAACTAATGAAAAACTGTTTTTT.

V usage is TRBV4-2 and J usage is TRBJ2-3, with 16 bases fitting TRBD2. The junction had 11 bases not matched to a gene; V was cut back by 4 bases and J by 4 bases. The CDR3 loop spans 19 amino acids. CDR1 and CDR2 (germline): LGHNA, YNFKEQ. DNA of the CDR3: TGTGCCAGCAGCCCTCCCTCGGGACTAGCGGGGGGGCGCCCAGATACGCAGTATTTT. As protein: CASSPPSGLAGGRPDTQYF.

This chain uses TRBV5-1 with TRBJ2-7; 15 bases are a match to TRBD2. With V trimmed by 4 bases and J by 8 bases, 10 bases remained unmatched. The CDR3 runs to 16 residues. CDR1 is SGHRS, CDR2 YFSETQ, per germline. The CDR3 DNA is TGCGCCAGCAGCCCCTGGACTAGCGGGGGGGCACGAAAGCAGTACTTC. Translated, it gives CASSPWTSGGARKQYF.

V is TRBV5-6 and J is TRBJ1-1, with a possible D match to TRBD1 (6 bases). The CDR3 is 12 residues long. Germline V gives CDR1 SGHDT, CDR2 YYEEEE. V dropped 4 bases and J dropped 9 bases, with 13 bases sitting between them. CDR3 sequence: CASSVTQGKAFF. CDR3 in DNA: TGTGCCAGCAGCGTGACGCAGGGGAAAGCTTTCTTT.

The J gene is TRBJ1-5, the V gene TRBV4-2, with unresolved D. The ends were cut back, 0 bases at V and 0 bases at J, with 9 bases in the middle. This CDR3 has 16 residues. CDR1 LGHNA and CDR2 YNFKEQ come from the germline V gene. The CDR3 protein is CASSQDPSYSNQPQHF. Written as DNA, the CDR3 is TGTGCCAGCAGCCAAGATCCGTCCTATAGCAATCAGCCCCAGCATTTT.

The CDR3 DNA is TGTGCTAGTGCCTTGCAGGGGACTAGTGGGTTCGATACGCAGTATTTT. Encoded protein: CASALQGTSGFDTQYF. V gene TRBV12-5 combines with J gene TRBJ2-3; 8 nucleotides agree with TRBD2. The germline V gene encodes CDR1 LGHNT and CDR2 FRNRAP. J was trimmed by 6 bases and V by 7 bases; bases with no gene match: 15. There are 16 residues in the CDR3.

The genes are TRBV12-5 and TRBJ2-7, with TRBD1 identical over 8 bases. The CDR3 contains 21 residues. Unmatched junction bases numbered 24, after V lost 5 bases and J lost 0 bases. The germline gives CDR1 LGHNT, CDR2 FRNRAP. CDR3 nucleotide sequence: TGTGCTAGTGGTCTCAAACCCCCCTACCCCCGACAGGGGACCTTCTCCTACGAGCAGTACTTC. It codes for CASGLKPPYPRQGTFSYEQYF.

The V gene is TRBV4-1, the J gene TRBJ1-2, with D hard to call. The CDR3 is 13 residues long. Germline-derived CDR1 and CDR2 are MGHRA and YSYEKL. Trimming took 2 bases from V and 8 from J, leaving 12 bases between them. CDR3: CASSQSSRLGYTF. The CDR3 coding sequence is TGCGCCAGCAGCCAAAGTTCCAGGTTAGGCTACACCTTC.

The chain recombines TRBV30 with TRBJ1-3; D is unclear. Trimming cost V 1 base and J 7 bases, with 8 bases left between them. Germline-derived CDR1 and CDR2 are GTSNPN and SVGIG (reference sequence). CDR3 length: 12 amino acids. The CDR3 spells CAWSESGNTIYF. CDR3 nucleotides: TGTGCCTGGAGTGAGTCCGGGAACACCATATATTTT.

The rearrangement uses TRBV6-1 and TRBJ1-6; D not certain. The CDR3 spans 17 residues. Trimming pared 3 bases from V and 8 bases from J, leaving 20 bases between. In germline, CDR1 is MNHNS, CDR2 SASEGT. The CDR3 DNA is TGTGCCAGCAGTGATTTAATCAGGTCAGGTATGGATTCACCCCTCCACTTT. Translated: CASSDLIRSGMDSPLHF.

This chain connects TRBV5-1 to TRBJ2-5; TRBD2 matches at 10 bases. The germline V gene has CDR1 SGHRS and CDR2 YFSETQ. Trimming cost V 0 bases and J 2 bases; bases outside gene matches: 4. The CDR3 covers 16 residues. The DNA of the CDR3 is TGCGCCAGCAGCTTGGGATTTAGCGGGGGGCAAGAGACCCAGTACTTC. Translating gives CASSLGFSGGQETQYF.

This clone registers medium-sized by frequency. The chain couples TRBV6-5 to TRBJ2-1; no clear D gene. The CDR3 covers 14 residues. V lost 4 bases and J lost 1, with 8 bases in between. Germline V gene data show CDR1 as MNHEY and CDR2 as SVGAGI. CDR3 coding DNA: TGTGCCAGCAGTTCCAGAGGATCCTACAATGAGCAGTTCTTC. It yields the protein CASSSRGSYNEQFF.